This T cell receptor (beta chain) was sequenced in a study of identical twins. Broader study findings: Not following the same donors, the study drew its conclusions from cross-sectional statistical analysis. Carriage of fewer insertions was seen in abundant cord blood beta clonotypes, whereas memory repertoires showed none. There is a chance that invariant MAIT and iNKT cells partially muddied zero-insertion analyses.

The V gene end was trimmed by 4 bases and the J gene end by 6 bases; junction bases not matched to a gene: 5. The CDR3 is 14 residues long. Looked up from germline, CDR1 is LGHNA and CDR2 is YSLEER. Via MiXCR, TCRdb re-called the 5' RACE reads, giving one row per CDR3 protein. The sample yields roughly 720,000 distinct CDR3 sequences, about 20% seen once. This clonotype appeared a single time. The target antigen is unknown. Separately, the same data were catalogued under a study of T cells expressing NK-cell markers.

The sequence came from a woman aged 18-35 years in good health. The chain uses TRBV4-3 and TRBJ2-2; 7 positions match TRBD2. Sequencing input: PBMCs. The CDR3 protein is CASSPGTISGELFF. In DNA form, the CDR3 reads TGCGCCAGCAGCCCCGGGACTATCTCCGGGGAGCTGTTTTTT.